The sample holds many counts of the clone carrying this TCR beta chain. This record comes from a study of spatial heterogeneity in lung cancer. In the study overall: Beta-chain sequences consistently outnumbered alpha-chain sequences in detection.

The time point is: sample taken at primary tumor resection. Unsorted tumor, nontumor lung tissue or cryopreserved PBMC supplied the whole RNA. Each TCR cDNA molecule bore a unique molecular identifier. MiXCR was run by TCRdb on the 5' RACE reads, yielding one entry per CDR3 protein. Of about 48,000 distinct CDR3 sequences in the sample, roughly 5% are singletons; the top ten hold around 10%. The TCR comes from a male donor with early-stage non-small cell lung cancer. This specimen consisted of PBMCs, obtained at surgery.

DNA of the CDR3: TGTGCCACCAGCAGAGTGAGGATCACAGATACGCAGTATTTT. Residues: CATSRVRITDTQYF. The chain has TRBV15 and TRBJ2-3, with D unresolved. V gave up 1 base and J gave up 2 bases, with 7 bases separating them. Per the germline V gene, CDR1 is LNHNV and CDR2 is YYDKDF (reference sequence). This CDR3 is built from 14 residues. The variable domain in full, completed from reference TRBV15 and TRBJ2-3, reads DAMVIQNPRYQVTQFGKPVTLSCSQTLNHNVMYWYQQKSSQAPKLLFHYYDKDFNNEADTPDNFQSRRPNTSFCFLDIRSPGLGDTAMYLCATSRVRITDTQYFGPGTRLTVL.